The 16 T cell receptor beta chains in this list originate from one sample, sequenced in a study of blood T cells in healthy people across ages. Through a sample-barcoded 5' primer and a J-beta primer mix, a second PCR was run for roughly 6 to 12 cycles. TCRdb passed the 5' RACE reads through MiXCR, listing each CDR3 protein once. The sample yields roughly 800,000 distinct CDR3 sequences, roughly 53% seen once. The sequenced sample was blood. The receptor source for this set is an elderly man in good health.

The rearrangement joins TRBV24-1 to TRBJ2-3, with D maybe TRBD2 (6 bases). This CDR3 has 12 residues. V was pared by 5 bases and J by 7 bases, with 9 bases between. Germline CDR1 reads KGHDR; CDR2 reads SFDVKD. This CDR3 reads CATSAGVYTQYF. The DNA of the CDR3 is TGTGCCACCAGTGCGGGGGTATATACGCAGTATTTT.

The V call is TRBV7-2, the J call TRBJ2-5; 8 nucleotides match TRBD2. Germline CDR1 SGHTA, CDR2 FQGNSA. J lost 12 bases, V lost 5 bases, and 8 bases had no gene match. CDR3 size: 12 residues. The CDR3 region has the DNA TGTGCCAGCAGCCACCCAGGGACTAGGGAGTACTTC. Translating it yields CASSHPGTREYF.

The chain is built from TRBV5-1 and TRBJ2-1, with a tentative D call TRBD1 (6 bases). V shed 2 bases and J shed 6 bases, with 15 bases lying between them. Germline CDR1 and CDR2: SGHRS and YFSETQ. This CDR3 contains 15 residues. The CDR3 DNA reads TGCGCCAGCAGCTTCTTCTCGCAGGGGTGCAATGAGCAGTTCTTC. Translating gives CASSFFSQGCNEQFF.

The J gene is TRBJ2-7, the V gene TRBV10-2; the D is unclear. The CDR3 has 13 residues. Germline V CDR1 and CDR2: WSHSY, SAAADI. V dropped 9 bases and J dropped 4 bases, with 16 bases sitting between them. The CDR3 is CASLHKGPYEQYF. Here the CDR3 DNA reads TGCGCCAGTCTGCACAAAGGGCCTTACGAGCAGTACTTC.

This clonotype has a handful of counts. CDR3 amino acids: CATRPGWQYEQYF. DNA for the CDR3: TGTGCCACTCGCCCCGGGTGGCAGTACGAGCAGTACTTC. V is TRBV6-5 and J is TRBJ2-7; D is uncertain. This CDR3 is built from 13 residues. The V and J ends lost 10 bases and 4 bases respectively, with 17 bases between them. Germline V CDR1 and CDR2: MNHEY, SVGAGI.

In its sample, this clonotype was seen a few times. The DNA of the CDR3 is TGCAGTGCTGTCCGACAGACCAACGAGCAGTACTTC. Translation: CSAVRQTNEQYF. V usage is TRBV20-1 and J usage is TRBJ2-4; weak D call: TRBD1 (5 bases). The end of the DNA aligns better with TRBJ2-7, so the J call may be wrong. CDR1 and CDR2 (germline): DFQATT, SNEGSKA (reference sequence). The CDR3 contains 12 residues.

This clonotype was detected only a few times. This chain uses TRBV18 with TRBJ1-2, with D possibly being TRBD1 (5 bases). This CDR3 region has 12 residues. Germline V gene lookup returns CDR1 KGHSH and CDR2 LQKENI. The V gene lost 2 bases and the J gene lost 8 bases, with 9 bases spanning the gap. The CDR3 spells CASSPSRDGYTF. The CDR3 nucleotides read TGTGCCAGCTCACCATCGAGGGACGGCTACACCTTC.

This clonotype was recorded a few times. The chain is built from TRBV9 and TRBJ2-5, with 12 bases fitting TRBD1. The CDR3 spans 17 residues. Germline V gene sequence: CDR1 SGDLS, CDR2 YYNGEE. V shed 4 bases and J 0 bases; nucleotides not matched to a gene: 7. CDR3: CASSKGTGGRYQETQYF. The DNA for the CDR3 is TGTGCCAGCAGCAAAGGGACAGGGGGCCGGTACCAAGAGACCCAGTACTTC.

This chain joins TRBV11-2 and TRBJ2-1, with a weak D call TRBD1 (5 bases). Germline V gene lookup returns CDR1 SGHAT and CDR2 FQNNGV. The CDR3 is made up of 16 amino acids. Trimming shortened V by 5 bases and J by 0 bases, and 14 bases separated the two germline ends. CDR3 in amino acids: CASSTTTVSSYNEQFF. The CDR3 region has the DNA TGTGCCAGCAGCACTACGACAGTTAGCTCCTACAATGAGCAGTTCTTC.

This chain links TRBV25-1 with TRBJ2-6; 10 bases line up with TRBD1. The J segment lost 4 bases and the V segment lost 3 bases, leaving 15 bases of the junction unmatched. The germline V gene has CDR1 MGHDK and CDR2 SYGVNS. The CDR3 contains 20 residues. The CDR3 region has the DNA TGTGCCAGCAGTGATTACAGGACAGGGGGAATCTCGCTGGGGGCCAACGTCCTGACTTTC. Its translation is CASSDYRTGGISLGANVLTF.

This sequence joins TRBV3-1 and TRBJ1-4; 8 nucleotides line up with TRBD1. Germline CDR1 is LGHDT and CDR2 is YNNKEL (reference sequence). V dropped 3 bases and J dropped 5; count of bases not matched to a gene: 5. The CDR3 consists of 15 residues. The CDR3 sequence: CASSQPDRANEKLFF. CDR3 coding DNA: TGTGCCAGCAGCCAGCCGGACAGGGCGAATGAAAAACTGTTTTTT.

In DNA, the CDR3 is TGTGCCAGCAGTCGGACGGTCGTCAATGAGCAGTTCTTC. It codes for CASSRTVVNEQFF. This chain uses TRBV2 with TRBJ2-1; D is undetermined. The CDR3 spans 13 residues. Looked up from germline, CDR1 is SNHLY and CDR2 is FYNNEI. The V and J ends lost 5 bases and 6 bases respectively, with 11 bases between them.

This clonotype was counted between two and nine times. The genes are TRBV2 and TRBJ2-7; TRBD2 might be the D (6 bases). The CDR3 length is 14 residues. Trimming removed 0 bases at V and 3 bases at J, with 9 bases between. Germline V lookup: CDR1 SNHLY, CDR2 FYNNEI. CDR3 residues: CASSEAVDYYEQYF. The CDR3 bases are TGTGCCAGCAGTGAAGCTGTGGACTACTACGAGCAGTACTTC.

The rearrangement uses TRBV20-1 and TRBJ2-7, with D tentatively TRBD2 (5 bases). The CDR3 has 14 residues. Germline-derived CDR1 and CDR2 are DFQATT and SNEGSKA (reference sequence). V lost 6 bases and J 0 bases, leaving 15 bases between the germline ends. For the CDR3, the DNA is TGCAGTGCCGAAAGCGGAGGAAGCTCCTACGAGCAGTACTTC. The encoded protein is CSAESGGSSYEQYF.

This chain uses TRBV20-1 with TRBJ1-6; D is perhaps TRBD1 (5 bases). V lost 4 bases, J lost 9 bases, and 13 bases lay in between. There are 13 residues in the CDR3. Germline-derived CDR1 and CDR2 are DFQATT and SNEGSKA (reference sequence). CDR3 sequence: CSATGIGGSPLHF. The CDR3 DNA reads TGCAGTGCTACAGGGATTGGGGGTTCACCCCTCCACTTT.

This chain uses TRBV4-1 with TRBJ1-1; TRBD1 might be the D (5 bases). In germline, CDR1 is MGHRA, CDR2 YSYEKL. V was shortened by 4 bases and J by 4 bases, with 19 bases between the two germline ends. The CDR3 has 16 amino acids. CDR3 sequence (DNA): TGCGCCAGCAGCCCCCGGGACGTCCTACCGAGCACTGAAGCTTTCTTT. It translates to CASSPRDVLPSTEAFF.